The source of this TCR beta chain is a study of regulatory T cells in long-lasting Graves disease. This clonotype was recorded many times. CDR3 length: 15 amino acids. Germline assignment: CDR1 SQVTM and CDR2 ANQGSEA. V lost 0 bases to trimming and J lost 0 bases, with 11 bases between them. CDR3 regions were amplified by Arm-PCR using iRepertoire HTBI primers to build TCR beta libraries. MiXCR, run by TCRdb on the multiplex PCR reads, gives a single entry per CDR3 protein. The sample records approximately 350,000 distinct CDR3 sequences, 20% to 25% being singletons. Time point of the sample: persistent/refractory GD, antithyroid drugs over 5 years with positive TRAb. RNA isolated from PBMCs was used to make the TCR library. American Thyroid Association guidelines defined how Graves' disease was diagnosed.

The sequence was collected from a middle-aged woman with Graves disease. The chain carries TRBV29-1 and TRBJ2-5; D is tentatively TRBD1 or TRBD2 (5 bases each). The sequencing here drew on peripheral blood mononuclear cells (PBMCs), taken when the disease was refractory, from a patient treated with antithyroid drugs. Here the CDR3 DNA reads TGCAGCGTTGAAGAGGGACGGTGGTACCAAGAGACCCAGTACTTC. As protein: CSVEEGRWYQETQYF.